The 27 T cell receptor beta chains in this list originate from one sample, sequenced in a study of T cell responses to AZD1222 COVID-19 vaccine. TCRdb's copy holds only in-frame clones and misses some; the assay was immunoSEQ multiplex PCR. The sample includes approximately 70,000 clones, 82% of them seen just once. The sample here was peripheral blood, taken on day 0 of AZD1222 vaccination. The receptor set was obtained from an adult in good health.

CDR3 loop: CASSPLGYGYTF. In DNA, the CDR3 is TGTGCCAGCAGCCCCTTGGGCTATGGCTACACCTTC. This chain connects TRBV6-2 or TRBV6-3 to TRBJ1-2; no reliable D call. The V end lost 6 bases, the J end lost 4 bases, and 9 bases lay between the germline ends. Per germline, CDR1 MNHEY and CDR2 SVGEGT. This CDR3 region has 12 residues.

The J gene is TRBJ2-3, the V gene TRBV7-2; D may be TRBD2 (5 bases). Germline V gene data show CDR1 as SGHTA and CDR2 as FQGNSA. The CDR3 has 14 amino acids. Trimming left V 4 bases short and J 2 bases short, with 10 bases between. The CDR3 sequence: CASSSGGLTDTQYF. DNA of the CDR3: TGTGCCAGCAGCTCAGGCGGACTCACAGATACGCAGTATTTT.

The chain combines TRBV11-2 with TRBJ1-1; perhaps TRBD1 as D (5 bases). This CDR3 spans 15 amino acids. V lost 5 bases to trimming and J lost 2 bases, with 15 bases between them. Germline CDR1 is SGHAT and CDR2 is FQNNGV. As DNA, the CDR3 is TGTGCCAGCAGCCCGCGACAGCGACGCAACACTGAAGCTTTCTTT. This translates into CASSPRQRRNTEAFF.

The CDR3 here is CASSAQGLREDTQYF. The CDR3 DNA reads as TGTGCCAGCAGCGCACAGGGGCTTAGGGAAGATACGCAGTATTTT. This chain links TRBV7-3 with TRBJ2-3; TRBD1 aligns across 7 bases. CDR1 is SGHTA, CDR2 FQGTGA, per germline. The CDR3 runs to 15 residues. The trim removed 5 bases at V and 5 bases at J, leaving 10 bases unmatched.

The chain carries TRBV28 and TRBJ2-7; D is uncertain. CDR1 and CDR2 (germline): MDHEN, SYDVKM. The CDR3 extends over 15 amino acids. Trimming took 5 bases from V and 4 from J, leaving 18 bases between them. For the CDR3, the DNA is TGTGCCAGCAGTATAGGCAAGGGTTGGTCGTACGAGCAGTACTTC. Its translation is CASSIGKGWSYEQYF.

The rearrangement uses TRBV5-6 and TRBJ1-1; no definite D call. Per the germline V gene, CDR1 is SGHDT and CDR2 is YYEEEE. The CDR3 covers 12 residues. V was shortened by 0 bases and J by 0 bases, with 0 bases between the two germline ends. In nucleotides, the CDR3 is TGTGCCAGCAGCTTGGTGAACACTGAAGCTTTCTTT. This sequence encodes CASSLVNTEAFF.

CDR3 protein: CASSYSLSYEQYF. The CDR3 nucleotides read TGTGCCAGCAGTTACTCGCTCTCCTACGAGCAGTACTTC. This chain links TRBV6-5 with TRBJ2-7; D ambiguous. The CDR3 sequence is 13 residues long. Looked up from germline, CDR1 is MNHEY and CDR2 is SVGAGI. V was shortened by 0 bases and J by 0 bases, with 3 bases between the two germline ends.

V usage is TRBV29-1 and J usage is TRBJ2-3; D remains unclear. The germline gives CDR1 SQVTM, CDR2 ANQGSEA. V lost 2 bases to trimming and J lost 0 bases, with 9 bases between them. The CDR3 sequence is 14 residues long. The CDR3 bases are TGCAGCGTTGAACTACGCGTGAGCACAGATACGCAGTATTTT. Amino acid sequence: CSVELRVSTDTQYF.

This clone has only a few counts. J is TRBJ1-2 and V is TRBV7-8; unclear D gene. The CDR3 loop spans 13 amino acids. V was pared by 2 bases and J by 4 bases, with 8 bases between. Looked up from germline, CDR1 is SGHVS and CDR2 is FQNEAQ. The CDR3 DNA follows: TGTGCCAGCAGCTTAATGAGTCTCTATGGCTACACCTTC. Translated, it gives CASSLMSLYGYTF.

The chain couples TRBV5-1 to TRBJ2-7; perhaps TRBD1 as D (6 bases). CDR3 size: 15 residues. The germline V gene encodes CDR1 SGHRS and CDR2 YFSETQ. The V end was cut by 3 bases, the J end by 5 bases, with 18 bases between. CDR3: CASSSVPGVLDEQYF. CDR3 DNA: TGCGCCAGCAGCTCGGTACCAGGGGTTCTGGACGAGCAGTACTTC.

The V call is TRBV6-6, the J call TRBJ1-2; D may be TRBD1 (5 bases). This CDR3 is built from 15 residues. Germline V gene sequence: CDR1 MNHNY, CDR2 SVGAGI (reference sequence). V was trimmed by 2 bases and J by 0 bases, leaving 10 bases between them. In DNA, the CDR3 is TGTGCCAGCAGTTACGCGGGGGAAGCTAACTATGGCTACACCTTC. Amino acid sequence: CASSYAGEANYGYTF.

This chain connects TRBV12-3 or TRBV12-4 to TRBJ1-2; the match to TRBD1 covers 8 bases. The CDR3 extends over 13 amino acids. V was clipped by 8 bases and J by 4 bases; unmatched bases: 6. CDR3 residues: CASVQGASYGYTF. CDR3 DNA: TGTGCCAGCGTCCAGGGGGCAAGCTATGGCTACACCTTC.

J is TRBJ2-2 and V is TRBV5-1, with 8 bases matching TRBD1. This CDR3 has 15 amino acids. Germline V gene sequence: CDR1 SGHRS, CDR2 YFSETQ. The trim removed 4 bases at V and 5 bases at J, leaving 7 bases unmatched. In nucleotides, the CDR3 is TGCGCCAGCAGCCTACAGGGGGGAAGGACCGGGGAGCTGTTTTTT. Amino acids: CASSLQGGRTGELFF.

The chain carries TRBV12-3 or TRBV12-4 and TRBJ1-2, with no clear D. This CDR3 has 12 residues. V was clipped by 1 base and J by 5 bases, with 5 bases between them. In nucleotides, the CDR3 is TGTGCCAGCAGTTTAGACAGTTATGGCTACACCTTC. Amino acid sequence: CASSLDSYGYTF.

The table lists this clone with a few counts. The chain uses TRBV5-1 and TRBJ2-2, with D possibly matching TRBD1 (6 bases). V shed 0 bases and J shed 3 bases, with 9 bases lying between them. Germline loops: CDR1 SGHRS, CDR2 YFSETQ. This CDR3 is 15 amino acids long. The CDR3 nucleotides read TGCGCCAGCAGCTTGGGTGGGACACACACCGGGGAGCTGTTTTTT. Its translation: CASSLGGTHTGELFF.

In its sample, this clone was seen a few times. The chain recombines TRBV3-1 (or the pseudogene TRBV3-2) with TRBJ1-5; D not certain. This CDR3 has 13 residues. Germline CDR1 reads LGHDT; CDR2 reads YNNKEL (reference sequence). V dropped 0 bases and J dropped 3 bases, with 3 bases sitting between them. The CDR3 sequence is CASSQDPNQPQHF. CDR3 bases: TGTGCCAGCAGCCAAGACCCCAATCAGCCCCAGCATTTT.

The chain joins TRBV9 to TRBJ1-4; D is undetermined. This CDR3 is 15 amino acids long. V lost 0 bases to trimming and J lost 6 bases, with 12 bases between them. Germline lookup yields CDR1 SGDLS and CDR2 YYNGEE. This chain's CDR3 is CASSVEEGEDEKLFF. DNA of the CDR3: TGTGCCAGCAGCGTAGAGGAAGGAGAGGATGAAAAACTGTTTTTT.

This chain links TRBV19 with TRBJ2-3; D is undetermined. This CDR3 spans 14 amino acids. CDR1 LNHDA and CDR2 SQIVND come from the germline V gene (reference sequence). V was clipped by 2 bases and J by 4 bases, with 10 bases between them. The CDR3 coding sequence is TGTGCCAGTAGTATATTCGGCTCTTCAGATACGCAGTATTTT. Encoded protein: CASSIFGSSDTQYF.

DNA for the CDR3: TGTGCCAGCAGCTTAGATCACTGGGGGGCGCGAGGAACTGAAGCTTTCTTT. This gives the protein CASSLDHWGARGTEAFF. This chain joins TRBV11-3 and TRBJ1-1; the D gene is possibly TRBD1 (6 bases). CDR1 is SGHNT, CDR2 YENEEA, per germline. Trimming left V 0 bases short and J 5 bases short, with 19 bases between. There are 17 residues in the CDR3.

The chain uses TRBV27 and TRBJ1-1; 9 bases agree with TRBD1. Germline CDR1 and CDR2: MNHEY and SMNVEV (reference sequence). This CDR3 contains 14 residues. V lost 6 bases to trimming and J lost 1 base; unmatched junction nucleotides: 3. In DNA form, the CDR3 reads TGTGCCAGCAGACAGGGACAGGGGAACACTGAAGCTTTCTTT. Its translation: CASRQGQGNTEAFF.

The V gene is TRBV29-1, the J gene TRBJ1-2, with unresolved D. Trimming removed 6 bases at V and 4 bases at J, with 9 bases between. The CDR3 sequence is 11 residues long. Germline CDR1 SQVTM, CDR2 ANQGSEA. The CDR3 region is CSVWTAYGYTF. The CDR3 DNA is TGCAGCGTGTGGACGGCCTATGGCTACACCTTC.

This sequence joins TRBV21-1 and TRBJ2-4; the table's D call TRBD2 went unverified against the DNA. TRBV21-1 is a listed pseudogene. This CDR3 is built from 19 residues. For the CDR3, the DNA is TGTGCCAGCAGCAAACTCCCCGGGGTCCGAAGACTAGCCAAAAACATTCAGTACTTC. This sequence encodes CASSKLPGVRRLAKNIQYF.

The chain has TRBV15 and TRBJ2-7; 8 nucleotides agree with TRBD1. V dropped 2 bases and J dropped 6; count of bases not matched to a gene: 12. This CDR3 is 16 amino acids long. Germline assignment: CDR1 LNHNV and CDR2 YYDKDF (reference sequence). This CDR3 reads CATSRTLYGTGVEQYF. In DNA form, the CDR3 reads TGTGCCACCAGCAGAACCCTGTATGGGACAGGTGTCGAGCAGTACTTC.

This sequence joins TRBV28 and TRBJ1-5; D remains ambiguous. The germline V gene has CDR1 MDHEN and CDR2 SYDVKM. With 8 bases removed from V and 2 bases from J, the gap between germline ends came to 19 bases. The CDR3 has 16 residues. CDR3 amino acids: CASVGRKGMGNQPQHF. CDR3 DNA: TGTGCCAGCGTGGGCAGGAAGGGTATGGGCAATCAGCCCCAGCATTTT.

The CDR3 loop reads CASSHGLLRSYNEQFF. CDR3 nucleotide sequence: TGTGCCAGCAGCCACGGACTTCTCCGATCCTACAATGAGCAGTTCTTC. This chain uses TRBV5-8 with TRBJ2-1; D possibly corresponds to TRBD2 (5 bases). Trimming shortened V by 4 bases and J by 1 base, and 15 bases separated the two germline ends. CDR1 SGHTS and CDR2 YDEGEE come from the germline V gene. This CDR3 contains 16 residues. Full variable domain (missing parts from reference TRBV5-8 and TRBJ2-1): EAGVTQSPTHLIKTRGQQATLRCSPISGHTSVYWYQQALGLGLQFLLWYDEGEERNRGNFPPRFSGRQFPNYSSELNVNALELEDSALYLCASSHGLLRSYNEQFFGPGTRLTVL.

This CDR3 is CASSGLVGVSGNTIYF. In DNA, the CDR3 is TGTGCCAGCAGCGGACTCGTGGGCGTCTCTGGAAACACCATATATTTT. The chain employs TRBV7-2 and TRBJ1-3; D is ambiguous. CDR1 is SGHTA and CDR2 is FQGNSA in the germline V gene. Trimming pared 5 bases from V and 0 bases from J, leaving 14 bases between. The CDR3 runs 16 residues.

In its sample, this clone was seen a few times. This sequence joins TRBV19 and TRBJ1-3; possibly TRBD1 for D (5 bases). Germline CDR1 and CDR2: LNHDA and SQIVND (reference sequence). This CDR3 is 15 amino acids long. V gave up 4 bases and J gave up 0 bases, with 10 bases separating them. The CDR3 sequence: CASSSGTYSGNTIYF. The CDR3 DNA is TGTGCCAGTAGTAGTGGGACCTACTCTGGAAACACCATATATTTT.